The rows below give T cell receptor beta chains drawn from one sample of a study of blood T cell repertoires in COVID-19. Here immunoSEQ multiplex PCR was the method, and the copy in TCRdb shows in-frame clones only, minus some. The repertoire holds approximately 350,000 clones, with 80% to 90% as singletons. Sequenced: peripheral blood. The receptors were gathered from a woman aged 45 to 65 with COVID-19, enrolled during active disease. Each CDR3 is given with its conserved first and last residue. Each record gives: J gene, V gene, D gene, clone size, CDR3 protein, CDR3 DNA. A D gene is named only where the DNA matches it firmly. Size is omitted from some rows. Given values are once, few, many or a class for expanded clones.

J: TRBJ2-7; V: TRBV2; D: TRBD1; size: -; CDR3: CASTGAGQGAWEQYF; DNA: TGTGCCAGCACTGGGGCGGGACAGGGGGCTTGGGAGCAGTACTTC
J: TRBJ2-7; V: TRBV6-6; D: -; size: once; CDR3: CASSYSRQFYEQYF; DNA: TGTGCCAGCAGTTACTCGAGGCAGTTCTACGAGCAGTACTTC
J: TRBJ2-5; V: TRBV6-6; D: TRBD1; size: once; CDR3: CASSGRDRDLQETQYF; DNA: TGTGCCAGCAGTGGCCGGGACAGGGACCTCCAAGAGACCCAGTACTTC
J: TRBJ2-2; V: TRBV5-4; D: -; size: -; CDR3: CASSLYTNTGELFF; DNA: TGTGCCAGCAGCCTTTACACGAACACCGGGGAGCTGTTTTTT
J: TRBJ2-7; V: TRBV5-4; D: TRBD2; size: once; CDR3: CASSWGGTYEQYF; DNA: TGTGCCAGCAGCTGGGGGGGGACCTACGAGCAGTACTTC
J: TRBJ2-5; V: TRBV18; D: -; size: -; CDR3: CASSLQGGETQYF; DNA: TGTGCCAGCTCACTACAGGGTGGGGAGACCCAGTACTTC
J: TRBJ2-1; V: TRBV7-2; D: TRBD2; size: -; CDR3: CASSIRGGDNEQFF; DNA: TGTGCCAGCAGCATTCGGGGAGGGGACAATGAGCAGTTCTTC
J: TRBJ1-4; V: TRBV4-1; D: -; size: -; CDR3: CASSQTPSGNNEKLFF; DNA: TGCGCCAGCAGCCAAACACCCAGTGGCAATAATGAAAAACTGTTTTTT
J: TRBJ2-2; V: TRBV12-5; D: TRBD2; size: -; CDR3: CASGPPGLVSTGELFF; DNA: TGTGCTAGTGGTCCGCCGGGACTAGTGAGCACCGGGGAGCTGTTTTTT
J: TRBJ1-6; V: TRBV5-4; D: TRBD1; size: -; CDR3: CASSLGDRGIYNSPLHF; DNA: TGTGCCAGCAGCTTGGGGGACAGGGGGATCTATAATTCACCCCTCCACTTT